This T cell receptor beta chain derives from a study of cytomegalovirus exposure and HLA in healthy donors. Whole-study context: T cells numbering around 180 million yielded around 120 million unique TCR beta sequences in an earlier analysis. Study findings and constraints: CMV serostatus was the sole immune exposure information available. Sequencing artifact likely explains a cluster of highly shared sequence variants.

Details on this clone: The target antigen is unknown.

CDR3 length: 14 residues. V lost 4 bases and J lost 0, with 10 bases in between. Germline V gene data show CDR1 as SGHRS and CDR2 as YFSETQ. 13 Jbeta primers and 60 Vbeta primers were used for the PCR. The method was immunoSEQ multiplex PCR; TCRdb's version includes in-frame clones alone and lacks a portion of them. The data contain about 160,000 clones, around four fifths of them singletons. The sequenced sample consisted of PBMCs. The TCR originated in a female donor in good health and CMV-seronegative. The chain recombines TRBV5-1 with TRBJ1-1, with a tentative D call TRBD1 (5 bases). As DNA, the CDR3 is TGCGCCAGCAGCCGCCCGGGGGTGAACACTGAAGCTTTCTTT. Its translation: CASSRPGVNTEAFF.